Each of the 32 T cell receptor beta chains below was sequenced from the same sample in a study of cytomegalovirus exposure and HLA in healthy donors (dated by TCRdb to the late 2010s). Libraries were prepared through the immunoSEQ multiplex PCR assay. For the multiplex PCR, a mixture combining 60 forward primers for TCR Vbeta segments and 13 reverse primers for TCR Jbeta segments was used. TCRdb stores this immuneACCESS table with in-frame sequences only. Part of the clones is absent; in the studies checked, under half of the shortfall reflects unresolved V genes, and no reason is known for the rest. The sample table holds about 94,000 clones, of which 81% were seen once. 10% to 13% of the sample lies in the top ten. The sample consisted of PBMCs. The receptors here all came from a human donor in good health.

This clone was detected only a few times. V and J are TRBV4-2 and TRBJ1-4; a possible D gene is TRBD1 (5 bases). The CDR3 covers 17 residues. The V end was cut by 4 bases, the J end by 4 bases, with 19 bases between. CDR1 and CDR2 from the germline V gene are LGHNA and YNFKEQ. CDR3 bases: TGTGCCAGCAGCCGAGGAGGGGCAGTCGGCAATAATGAAAAACTGTTTTTT. Translation: CASSRGGAVGNNEKLFF.

The chain combines TRBV18 with TRBJ2-3; tentatively, D is TRBD2 (6 bases). This CDR3 has 13 residues. Germline lookup yields CDR1 KGHSH and CDR2 LQKENI. The ends were cut back, 3 bases at V and 4 bases at J, with 8 bases in the middle. The CDR3 bases are TGTGCCAGCTCACCCGGGGGACCAGATACGCAGTATTTT. Amino acids: CASSPGGPDTQYF.

The chain combines TRBV5-4 with TRBJ2-2; maybe TRBD2 (5 bases). Deletions cut 1 base from V and 7 bases from J, with 11 bases between. Germline V gene data show CDR1 as SGHNT and CDR2 as YYREEE (reference sequence). The CDR3 is 14 amino acids. CDR3 residues: CASSLRGRGGELFF. For the CDR3, the DNA is TGTGCCAGCAGCTTGCGAGGTCGGGGCGGGGAGCTGTTTTTT.

V usage is TRBV19 and J usage is TRBJ2-5; D is possibly TRBD2 (6 bases). The CDR3 contains 15 residues. The V gene's germline CDR1 is LNHDA and CDR2 SQIVND (reference sequence). The ends were cut back, 5 bases at V and 1 base at J, with 14 bases in the middle. This CDR3 is CASSPPGRTQETQYF. The CDR3, as DNA: TGTGCCAGTAGTCCCCCCGGGAGAACCCAAGAGACCCAGTACTTC.

On this clone itself: The CDR3 end shows no conserved phenylalanine or tryptophan, and so a read error is likely. The DNA is omitted, as the CDR3 cannot be located on it reliably, and the CDR3 follows TCRdb's listing. This chain joins TRBV7-2 and TRBJ2-3; whether TRBD1, the table's D call, matches the DNA was not checked. Germline CDR1 is SGHTA and CDR2 is FQGNSA. The CDR3 sequence runs 11 residues, both termini included. The CDR3 spells CASSQGDREAL.

The V and J genes are TRBV6-6 and TRBJ1-3; perhaps TRBD1 as D (5 bases). Per the germline V gene, CDR1 is MNHNY and CDR2 is SVGAGI (reference sequence). The CDR3 contains 15 residues. V lost 3 bases to trimming and J lost 2 bases, with 11 bases between them. Here the CDR3 reads CASSYPQGTGNTIYF. The CDR3 DNA sequence: TGTGCCAGCAGTTATCCCCAGGGAACTGGAAACACCATATATTTT.

This clone turned up a few times. The V and J genes are TRBV18 and TRBJ1-5; unclear D gene. The length of the CDR3 is 14 residues. Germline loops: CDR1 KGHSH, CDR2 LQKENI. V dropped 6 bases and J dropped 2 bases, with 11 bases sitting between them. Here the CDR3 reads CASSKDQGNQPQHF. For the CDR3, the DNA is TGTGCCAGCTCCAAAGATCAGGGCAATCAGCCCCAGCATTTT.

J is TRBJ2-7 and V is TRBV5-6, with D tentatively TRBD2 (6 bases). V was clipped by 2 bases and J by 0 bases, with 12 bases between them. The CDR3 totals 15 residues. In germline, CDR1 is SGHDT, CDR2 YYEEEE. The CDR3 nucleotides are TGTGCCAGCAGCTTTCCTGCGGGGAGCTCCTACGAGCAGTACTTC. Translating it yields CASSFPAGSSYEQYF. Combining the CDR3 with reference TRBV5-6 and TRBJ2-7 gives the whole variable domain DAGVTQSPTHLIKTRGQQVTLRCSPKSGHDTVSWYQQALGQGPQFIFQYYEEEERQRGNFPDRFSGHQFPNYSSELNVNALLLGDSALYLCASSFPAGSSYEQYFGPGTRLTVT.

DNA for the CDR3: TGTGCCAGCAGCTCGTCACAGGACCTTTCCTATGGCTACACCTTC. This codes for CASSSSQDLSYGYTF. The V and J genes are TRBV7-9 and TRBJ1-2, with D possibly being TRBD1 (5 bases). From germline, CDR1 is SEHNR and CDR2 FQNEAQ (reference sequence). This CDR3 has 15 residues. V lost 4 bases and J 4 bases, leaving 16 bases between the germline ends. The full variable domain, its missing parts supplied by reference TRBV7-9 and TRBJ1-2, is DTGVSQNPRHKITKRGQNVTFRCDPISEHNRLYWYRQTLGQGPEFLTYFQNEAQLEKSRLLSDRFSAERPKGSFSTLEIQRTEQGDSAMYLCASSSSQDLSYGYTFGSGTRLTVV.

This sequence joins TRBV28 and TRBJ2-5; TRBD2 matches at 8 bases. V was clipped by 5 bases and J by 3 bases; unmatched bases: 5. Germline CDR1 is MDHEN and CDR2 is SYDVKM. This CDR3 comprises 14 residues. CDR3 coding DNA: TGTGCCAGCAGTCCGCGGGGGGTAAAAGAGACCCAGTACTTC. Translated: CASSPRGVKETQYF.

The gene calls are TRBV15 and TRBJ1-1; 8 nucleotides align to TRBD1. Germline CDR1 is LNHNV and CDR2 is YYDKDF (reference sequence). The CDR3 runs 17 residues. Trimming took 0 bases from V and 10 from J; bases not matched to a gene: 16. The CDR3 loop reads CATSRDVVRTGSTGAFF. CDR3 nucleotide sequence: TGTGCCACCAGCAGAGATGTTGTTCGGACAGGGAGTACGGGAGCTTTCTTT.

Comment on this clone: At one end, the junction sequence differs from germline, possibly due to a read error. The chain joins TRBV27 to TRBJ1-2; D possibly corresponds to TRBD1 (6 bases). There are 15 residues in the CDR3. Germline CDR1 MNHEY, CDR2 SMNVEV (reference sequence). The CDR3, as DNA: TGTGCCAGCAGTCTATCAGGGGTCTTAGGGTATGGCTACACCTTC. Residues: CASSLSGVLGYGYTF.

The chain's CDR3 is CATSRVLLDRGPVGYTF. CDR3 in DNA: TGTGCCACCAGCAGAGTCCTATTGGACAGGGGGCCTGTTGGCTACACCTTC. V gene TRBV15 combines with J gene TRBJ1-2; 11 nucleotides align to TRBD1. Trimming cost V 1 base and J 7 bases; bases outside gene matches: 11. Per germline, CDR1 LNHNV and CDR2 YYDKDF (reference sequence). The CDR3 is 17 amino acids. Using reference TRBV15 and TRBJ1-2 for the parts outside the CDR3, the full variable domain is DAMVIQNPRYQVTQFGKPVTLSCSQTLNHNVMYWYQQKSSQAPKLLFHYYDKDFNNEADTPDNFQSRRPNTSFCFLDIRSPGLGDTAMYLCATSRVLLDRGPVGYTFGSGTRLTVV.

This chain joins TRBV9 and TRBJ2-7; the match to TRBD2 covers 13 bases. There are 17 residues in the CDR3. After removal of 3 bases from V and 0 bases from J, the junction contained 6 bases not matched to a gene. Germline V gives CDR1 SGDLS, CDR2 YYNGEE. For the CDR3, the DNA is TGTGCCAGCAGCGCGGGACTAGCGGGGATCCCCTCCTACGAGCAGTACTTC. It codes for CASSAGLAGIPSYEQYF.

The chain employs TRBV6-5 and TRBJ1-2; TRBD1 might be the D (5 bases). With 4 bases removed from V and 1 base from J, the gap between germline ends came to 13 bases. In germline, CDR1 is MNHEY, CDR2 SVGAGI. The CDR3 is 15 residues long. CDR3 residues: CASSSDRYLNYGYTF. As DNA, the CDR3 is TGTGCCAGCAGTTCTGACAGATACCTTAACTATGGCTACACCTTC.

CDR3 sequence: CASIAGVYTGELFF. CDR3 bases: TGTGCCAGCATTGCAGGGGTCTACACCGGGGAGCTGTTTTTT. This rearrangement joins TRBV6-1 to TRBJ2-2, with D possibly matching TRBD1 (6 bases). Germline CDR1 is MNHNS and CDR2 is SASEGT. The CDR3 totals 14 residues. V was pared by 7 bases and J by 3 bases, with 12 bases between.

This chain uses TRBV7-3 with TRBJ2-3; D is uncertain. This CDR3 spans 13 amino acids. The germline V and J ends were trimmed by 4 bases and 3 bases, with 8 bases remaining between them. The V gene's germline CDR1 is SGHTA and CDR2 FQGTGA. The CDR3 spells CASSSRLTDTQYF. The CDR3, as DNA: TGTGCCAGCAGCTCCAGATTAACAGATACGCAGTATTTT.

The rearrangement links TRBV7-2 to TRBJ2-7; D uncertain. The CDR3 is made up of 15 amino acids. The ends were cut back, 3 bases at V and 3 bases at J, with 15 bases in the middle. In germline, CDR1 is SGHTA, CDR2 FQGNSA. The CDR3 region is CASSFGESPYYEQYF. In nucleotides, the CDR3 is TGTGCCAGCAGCTTCGGTGAGTCTCCCTACTACGAGCAGTACTTC.

The V gene is TRBV27, the J gene TRBJ2-3; unclear D gene. CDR1 is MNHEY and CDR2 is SMNVEV in the germline V gene (reference sequence). V dropped 2 bases and J dropped 4 bases, with 7 bases sitting between them. The CDR3 spans 13 residues. The CDR3 DNA reads TGTGCCAGCAGTTTAGCGTCCTCAGATACGCAGTATTTT. Protein sequence: CASSLASSDTQYF.

This rearrangement joins TRBV5-8 to TRBJ1-2, with TRBD1 matching 9 bases. The CDR3 length is 15 residues. Per the germline V gene, CDR1 is SGHTS and CDR2 is YDEGEE. Trimming at V came to 4 bases and at J to 4 bases, leaving 8 bases not matched to a gene. Here the CDR3 reads CASSPPGTGIYGYTF. The CDR3 bases are TGTGCCAGCAGCCCTCCCGGGACAGGGATCTATGGCTACACCTTC. Full variable domain (missing parts from reference TRBV5-8 and TRBJ1-2): EAGVTQSPTHLIKTRGQQATLRCSPISGHTSVYWYQQALGLGLQFLLWYDEGEERNRGNFPPRFSGRQFPNYSSELNVNALELEDSALYLCASSPPGTGIYGYTFGSGTRLTVV.

The CDR3 sequence: CASSLDLPSGDTQYF. CDR3 nucleotides: TGTGCCAGCAGCTTAGATCTACCTAGCGGAGATACGCAGTATTTT. The chain uses TRBV11-2 and TRBJ2-3; 7 bases align to TRBD2. Germline CDR1 reads SGHAT; CDR2 reads FQNNGV. The CDR3 extends over 15 amino acids. With 0 bases clipped from V and 5 bases from J, the junction kept 5 bases outside the gene matches.

The chain has TRBV18 and TRBJ2-3; 10 bases are shared with TRBD2. J gave up 4 bases and V 1 base, and 8 bases lay outside the gene matches. The CDR3 runs to 17 residues. CDR1 and CDR2 from the germline V gene are KGHSH and LQKENI. The DNA for the CDR3 is TGTGCCAGCTCACCACGGCGACTAGCGGGTTCATCAGATACGCAGTATTTT. It specifies CASSPRRLAGSSDTQYF.

This chain uses TRBV6-5 with TRBJ1-1; D remains unclear. V lost 6 bases to trimming and J lost 11 bases, with 16 bases between them. The CDR3 sequence is 12 residues long. The germline V gene has CDR1 MNHEY and CDR2 SVGAGI. In nucleotides, the CDR3 is TGTGCCAGCAGGGTCGGTTTAATCTTGGCTTTCTTT. Amino acids: CASRVGLILAFF.

V and J are TRBV4-1 and TRBJ2-3; no reliable D call. The V gene lost 1 base and the J gene lost 9 bases, with 5 bases spanning the gap. This CDR3 spans 11 amino acids. The germline gives CDR1 MGHRA, CDR2 YSYEKL. The CDR3 protein is CASSQVSTQYF. The CDR3 DNA follows: TGCGCCAGCAGCCAAGTCTCCACGCAGTATTTT.

The V and J genes are TRBV5-4 and TRBJ2-3; 8 bases align to TRBD2. The CDR3 length is 15 residues. The trim removed 1 base at V and 4 bases at J, leaving 5 bases unmatched. Germline loops: CDR1 SGHNT, CDR2 YYREEE (reference sequence). The CDR3 nucleotides read TGTGCCAGCAGCTTGCCTAGCGGGTCATCAGATACGCAGTATTTT. It codes for CASSLPSGSSDTQYF.

This chain joins TRBV6-1 and TRBJ1-2; 9 nucleotides agree with TRBD1. Per germline, CDR1 MNHNS and CDR2 SASEGT. CDR3 length: 14 residues. The V and J ends lost 10 bases and 4 bases, in that order; junction bases with no gene match: 10. CDR3 sequence: CAMDSGTGSYGYTF. As DNA, the CDR3 is TGTGCCATGGATTCCGGGACAGGGTCCTATGGCTACACCTTC.

The chain has TRBV4-1 and TRBJ1-5; TRBD1 aligns across 9 bases. The germline V gene encodes CDR1 MGHRA and CDR2 YSYEKL. The J segment lost 4 bases and the V segment lost 1 base, leaving 11 bases of the junction unmatched. The CDR3 sequence is 18 residues long. The CDR3 DNA is TGCGCCAGCAGCCAAGCCTGGACTGACAGGGGGGGAAATCAGCCCCAGCATTTT. The encoded protein is CASSQAWTDRGGNQPQHF.

The chain joins TRBV9 to TRBJ2-3; no clear D gene. The CDR3 has 14 residues. The V and J ends lost 0 bases and 3 bases respectively, with 8 bases between them. CDR1 is SGDLS and CDR2 is YYNGEE in the germline V gene. In nucleotides, the CDR3 is TGTGCCAGCAGCGTAGAACGAGCAACAGATACGCAGTATTTT. It translates to CASSVERATDTQYF. Combining the CDR3 with reference TRBV9 and TRBJ2-3 gives the whole variable domain DSGVTQTPKHLITATGQRVTLRCSPRSGDLSVYWYQQSLDQGLQFLIQYYNGEERAKGNILERFSAQQFPDLHSELNLSSLELGDSALYFCASSVERATDTQYFGPGTRLTVL.

The chain is built from TRBV27 and TRBJ1-3; D not resolved. This CDR3 comprises 16 residues. V lost 2 bases, J lost 2 bases, and 13 bases lay in between. The germline V gene encodes CDR1 MNHEY and CDR2 SMNVEV (reference sequence). CDR3: CASSLRGGTPGNTIYF. The CDR3 DNA is TGTGCCAGCAGTTTACGAGGCGGTACCCCTGGAAACACCATATATTTT.

This clone was counted between two and nine times. CDR3 nucleotides: TGTGCCAGCAGGGTGGAGTTCTCTTCCAATGAGCAGTTCTTC. It specifies CASRVEFSSNEQFF. The chain joins TRBV6-1 to TRBJ2-1, with unresolved D. Germline V CDR1 and CDR2: MNHNS, SASEGT. This CDR3 region has 14 residues. V lost 6 bases and J lost 6, with 15 bases in between.

The chain uses TRBV7-9 and TRBJ2-7; 7 positions match TRBD1. Germline CDR1 SEHNR, CDR2 FQNEAQ (reference sequence). This CDR3 is built from 16 residues. Germline trimming cut 7 bases from V and 3 bases from J; bases unmatched to any gene: 15. Here the CDR3 DNA reads TGTGCCAGCACCCCTCCGGCTGGACAGGACTTCTACGAGCAGTACTTC. Translated, it gives CASTPPAGQDFYEQYF. The full variable domain, its missing parts supplied by reference TRBV7-9 and TRBJ2-7, is DTGVSQNPRHKITKRGQNVTFRCDPISEHNRLYWYRQTLGQGPEFLTYFQNEAQLEKSRLLSDRFSAERPKGSFSTLEIQRTEQGDSAMYLCASTPPAGQDFYEQYFGPGTRLTVT.

The chain uses TRBV19 and TRBJ1-2; TRBD1 might be the D (6 bases). V lost 5 bases, J lost 4 bases, and 23 bases lay in between. Germline V lookup: CDR1 LNHDA, CDR2 SQIVND (reference sequence). This CDR3 is 17 amino acids long. Here the CDR3 reads CASSVRDTSGSSYGYTF. CDR3 DNA: TGTGCCAGTAGTGTCCGGGACACTTCAGGGTCGAGCTATGGCTACACCTTC.